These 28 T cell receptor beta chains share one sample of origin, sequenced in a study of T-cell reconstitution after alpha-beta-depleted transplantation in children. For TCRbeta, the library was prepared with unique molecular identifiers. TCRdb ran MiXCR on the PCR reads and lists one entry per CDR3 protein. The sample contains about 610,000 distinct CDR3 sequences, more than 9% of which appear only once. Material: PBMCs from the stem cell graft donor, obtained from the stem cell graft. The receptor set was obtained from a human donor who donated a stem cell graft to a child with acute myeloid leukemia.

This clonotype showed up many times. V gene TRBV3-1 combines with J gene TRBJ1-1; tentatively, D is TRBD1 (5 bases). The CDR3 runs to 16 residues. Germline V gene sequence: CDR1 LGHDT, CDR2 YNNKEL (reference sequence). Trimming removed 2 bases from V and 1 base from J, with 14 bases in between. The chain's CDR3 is CASSQWGGRKNTEAFF. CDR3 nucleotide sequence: TGTGCCAGCAGCCAATGGGGGGGACGGAAGAACACTGAAGCTTTCTTT.

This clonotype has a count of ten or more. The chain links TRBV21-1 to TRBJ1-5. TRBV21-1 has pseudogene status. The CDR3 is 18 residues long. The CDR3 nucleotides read TGTGCCAGCAGCAAAGCGCGCACCCTAGCTGGTAGCAATCAGCCCCAGCATTTT. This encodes CASSKARTLAGSNQPQHF.

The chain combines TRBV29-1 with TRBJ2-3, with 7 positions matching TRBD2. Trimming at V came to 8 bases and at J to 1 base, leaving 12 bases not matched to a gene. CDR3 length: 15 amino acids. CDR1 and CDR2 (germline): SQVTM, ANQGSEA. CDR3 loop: CSLTRREAGTDTQYF. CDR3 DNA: TGCAGCTTGACCCGTCGGGAGGCGGGCACAGATACGCAGTATTTT.

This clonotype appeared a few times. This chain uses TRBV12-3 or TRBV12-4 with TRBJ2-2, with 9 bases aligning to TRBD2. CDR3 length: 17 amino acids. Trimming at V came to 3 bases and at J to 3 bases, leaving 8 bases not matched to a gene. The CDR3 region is CASSFVAGVGDTGELFF. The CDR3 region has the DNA TGTGCCAGCAGTTTCGTAGCGGGAGTGGGGGACACCGGGGAGCTGTTTTTT.

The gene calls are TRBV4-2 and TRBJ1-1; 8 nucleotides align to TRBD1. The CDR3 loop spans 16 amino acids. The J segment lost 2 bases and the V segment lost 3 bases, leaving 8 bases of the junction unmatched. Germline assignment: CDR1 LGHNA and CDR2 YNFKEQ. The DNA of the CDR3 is TGTGCCAGCAGCCATGGATCAGGGGGCGAAAACACTGAAGCTTTCTTT. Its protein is CASSHGSGGENTEAFF.

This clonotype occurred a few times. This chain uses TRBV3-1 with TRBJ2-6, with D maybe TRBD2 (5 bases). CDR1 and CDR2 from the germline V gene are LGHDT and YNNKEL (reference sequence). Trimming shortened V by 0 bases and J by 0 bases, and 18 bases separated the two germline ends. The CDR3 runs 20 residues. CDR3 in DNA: TGTGCCAGCAGCCAAGATCAGCGGCAGCTCGGTGACTCTGGGGCCAACGTCCTGACTTTC. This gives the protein CASSQDQRQLGDSGANVLTF.

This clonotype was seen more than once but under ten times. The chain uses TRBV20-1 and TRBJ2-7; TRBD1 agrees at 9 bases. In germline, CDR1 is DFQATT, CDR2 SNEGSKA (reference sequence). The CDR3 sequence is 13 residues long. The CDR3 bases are TGCAGCCCACAGGGGGCTCTATCCTACGAGCAGTACTTC. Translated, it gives CSPQGALSYEQYF.

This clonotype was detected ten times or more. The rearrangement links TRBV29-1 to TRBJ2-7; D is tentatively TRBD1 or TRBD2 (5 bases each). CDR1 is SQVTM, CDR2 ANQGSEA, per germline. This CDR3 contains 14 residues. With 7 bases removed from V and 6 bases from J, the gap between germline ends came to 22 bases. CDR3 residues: CSAGAQGWGSEQYF. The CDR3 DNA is TGCAGCGCCGGGGCGCAGGGATGGGGATCCGAGCAGTACTTC.

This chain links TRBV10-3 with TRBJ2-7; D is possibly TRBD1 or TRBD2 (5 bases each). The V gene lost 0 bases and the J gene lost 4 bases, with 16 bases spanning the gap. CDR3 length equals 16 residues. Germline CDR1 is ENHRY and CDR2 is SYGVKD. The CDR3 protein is CAISESAGEGWYEQYF. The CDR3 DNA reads TGTGCCATCAGTGAGTCGGCCGGCGAGGGGTGGTACGAGCAGTACTTC.

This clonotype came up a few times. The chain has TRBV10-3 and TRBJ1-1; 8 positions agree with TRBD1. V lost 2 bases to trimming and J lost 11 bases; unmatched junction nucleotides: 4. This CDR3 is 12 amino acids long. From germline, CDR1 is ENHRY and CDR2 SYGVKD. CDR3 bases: TGTGCCATCAGTGAGGTTCGGGACAGGGCTTTCTTT. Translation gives CAISEVRDRAFF.

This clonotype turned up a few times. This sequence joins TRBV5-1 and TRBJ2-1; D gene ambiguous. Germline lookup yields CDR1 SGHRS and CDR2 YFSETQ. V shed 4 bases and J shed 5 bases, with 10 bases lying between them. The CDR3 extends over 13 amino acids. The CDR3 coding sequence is TGCGCCAGCAGCGTGAACCAAAACAATGAGCAGTTCTTC. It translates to CASSVNQNNEQFF.

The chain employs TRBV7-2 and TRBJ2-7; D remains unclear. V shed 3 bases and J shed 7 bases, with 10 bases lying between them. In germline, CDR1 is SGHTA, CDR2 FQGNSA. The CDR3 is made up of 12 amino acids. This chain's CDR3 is CASSLNSLEQYF. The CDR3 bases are TGTGCCAGCAGCTTGAACAGTTTGGAGCAGTACTTC. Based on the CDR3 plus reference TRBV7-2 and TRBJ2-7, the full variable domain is GAGVSQSPSNKVTEKGKDVELRCDPISGHTALYWYRQSLGQGLEFLIYFQGNSAPDKSGLPSDRFSAERTGGSVSTLTIQRTQQEDSAVYLCASSLNSLEQYFGPGTRLTVT.

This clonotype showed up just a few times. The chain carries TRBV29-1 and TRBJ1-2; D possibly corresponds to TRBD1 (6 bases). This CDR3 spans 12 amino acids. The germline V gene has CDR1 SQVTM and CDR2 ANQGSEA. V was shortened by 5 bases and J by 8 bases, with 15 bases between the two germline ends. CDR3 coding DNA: TGCAGCGTTCGGGGGCCCATCGGCGGCTACACCTTC. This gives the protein CSVRGPIGGYTF.

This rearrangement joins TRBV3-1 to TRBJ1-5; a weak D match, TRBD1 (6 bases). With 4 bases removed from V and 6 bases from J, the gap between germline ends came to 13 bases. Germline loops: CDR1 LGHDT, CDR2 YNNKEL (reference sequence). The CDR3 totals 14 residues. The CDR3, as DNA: TGTGCCAGCAGCCTTGGACAGCCCGGTCAGCCCCAGCATTTT. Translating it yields CASSLGQPGQPQHF.

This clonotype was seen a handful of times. The CDR3 region has the DNA TGCAGTGCTAGGCCACGAGGGGAGCTGTTTTTT. Its translation: CSARPRGELFF. The chain carries TRBV20-1 and TRBJ2-2, with unresolved D. Trimming removed 3 bases from V and 8 bases from J, with 7 bases in between. CDR3 length equals 11 residues. Germline V CDR1 and CDR2: DFQATT, SNEGSKA (reference sequence).

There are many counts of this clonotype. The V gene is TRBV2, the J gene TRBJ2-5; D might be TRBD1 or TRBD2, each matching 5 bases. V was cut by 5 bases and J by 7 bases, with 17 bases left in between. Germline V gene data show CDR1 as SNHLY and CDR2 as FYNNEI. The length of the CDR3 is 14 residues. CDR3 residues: CASSYGGREGTQYF. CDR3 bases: TGTGCCAGCAGTTATGGGGGACGGGAAGGGACCCAGTACTTC.

This CDR3 reads CASSLGGRESYEQYF. The CDR3 DNA reads as TGTGCCAGCAGCTTAGGTGGAAGGGAGTCCTACGAGCAGTACTTC. The chain is built from TRBV7-9 and TRBJ2-7; weak D call: TRBD2 (5 bases). This CDR3 is 15 amino acids long. Trimming left V 1 base short and J 1 base short, with 11 bases between. From germline, CDR1 is SEHNR and CDR2 FQNEAQ (reference sequence).

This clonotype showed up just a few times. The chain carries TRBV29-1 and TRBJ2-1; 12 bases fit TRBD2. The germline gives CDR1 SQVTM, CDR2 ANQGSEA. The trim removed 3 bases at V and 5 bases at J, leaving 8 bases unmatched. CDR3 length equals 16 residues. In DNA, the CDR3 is TGCAGCGTTGATAAAAGAGGACTAGCGGGGAACAATGAGCAGTTCTTC. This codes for CSVDKRGLAGNNEQFF.

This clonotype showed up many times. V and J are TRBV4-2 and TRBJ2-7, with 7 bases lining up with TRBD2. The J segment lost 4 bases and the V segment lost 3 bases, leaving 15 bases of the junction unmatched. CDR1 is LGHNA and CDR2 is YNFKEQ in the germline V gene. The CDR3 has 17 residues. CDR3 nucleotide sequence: TGTGCCAGCAGCCACATAAGGTTGGGGGGGACCCCATACGAGCAGTACTTC. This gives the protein CASSHIRLGGTPYEQYF.

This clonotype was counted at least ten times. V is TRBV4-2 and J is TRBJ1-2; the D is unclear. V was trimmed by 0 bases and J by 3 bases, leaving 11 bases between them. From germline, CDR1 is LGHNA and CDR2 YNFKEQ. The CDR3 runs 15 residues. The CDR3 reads CASSQDIGVDYGYTF. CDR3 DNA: TGTGCCAGCAGCCAAGATATCGGGGTCGACTATGGCTACACCTTC.

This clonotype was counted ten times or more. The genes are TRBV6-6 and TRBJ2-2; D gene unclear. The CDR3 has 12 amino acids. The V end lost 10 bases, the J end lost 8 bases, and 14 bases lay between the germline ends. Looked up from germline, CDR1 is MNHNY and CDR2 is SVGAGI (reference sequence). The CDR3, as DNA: TGTGCCATCGCCCGGGTGGAAGGGGAGCTGTTTTTT. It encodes CAIARVEGELFF.

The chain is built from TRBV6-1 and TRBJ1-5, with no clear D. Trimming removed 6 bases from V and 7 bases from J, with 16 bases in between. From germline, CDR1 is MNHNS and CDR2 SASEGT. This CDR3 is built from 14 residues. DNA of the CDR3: TGTGCCAGCAGGCGCCCCGGAGCGGAACAGCCCCAGCATTTT. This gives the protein CASRRPGAEQPQHF.

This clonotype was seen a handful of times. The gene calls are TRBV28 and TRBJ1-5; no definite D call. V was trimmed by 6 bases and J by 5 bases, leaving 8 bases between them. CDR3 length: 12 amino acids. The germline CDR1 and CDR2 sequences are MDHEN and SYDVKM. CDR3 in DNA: TGTGCCAGCAGAGCGGGAGATCAGCCCCAGCATTTT. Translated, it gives CASRAGDQPQHF. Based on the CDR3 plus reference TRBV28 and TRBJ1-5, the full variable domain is DVKVTQSSRYLVKRTGEKVFLECVQDMDHENMFWYRQDPGLGLRLIYFSYDVKMKEKGDIPEGYSVSREKKERFSLILESASTNQTSMYLCASRAGDQPQHFGDGTRLSIL.

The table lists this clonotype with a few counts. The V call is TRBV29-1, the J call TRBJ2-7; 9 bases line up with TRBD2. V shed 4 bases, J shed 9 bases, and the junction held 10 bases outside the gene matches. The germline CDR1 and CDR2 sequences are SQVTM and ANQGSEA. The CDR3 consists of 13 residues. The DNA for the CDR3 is TGCAGCGTTGCCGGGACTAGCTATACCGGGCAGTACTTC. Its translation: CSVAGTSYTGQYF.

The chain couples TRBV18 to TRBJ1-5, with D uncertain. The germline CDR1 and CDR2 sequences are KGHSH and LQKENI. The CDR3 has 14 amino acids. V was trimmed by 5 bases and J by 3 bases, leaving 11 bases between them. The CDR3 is CASSSARNNQPQHF. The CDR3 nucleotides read TGTGCCAGCTCATCCGCTAGAAACAATCAGCCCCAGCATTTT.

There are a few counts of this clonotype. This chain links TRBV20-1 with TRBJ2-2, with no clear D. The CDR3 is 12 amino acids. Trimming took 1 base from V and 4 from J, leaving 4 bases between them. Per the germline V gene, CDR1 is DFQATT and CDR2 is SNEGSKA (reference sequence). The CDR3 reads CSARVSTGELFF. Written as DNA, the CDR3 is TGCAGTGCTAGAGTTAGCACCGGGGAGCTGTTTTTT.

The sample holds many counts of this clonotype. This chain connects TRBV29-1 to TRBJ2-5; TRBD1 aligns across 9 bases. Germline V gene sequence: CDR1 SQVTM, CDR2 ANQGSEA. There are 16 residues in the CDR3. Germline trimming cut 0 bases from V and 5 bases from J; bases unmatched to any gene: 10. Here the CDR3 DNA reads TGCAGCGTTGAAGAAGTTAGGGGACAGGGTTGGGAGACCCAGTACTTC. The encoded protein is CSVEEVRGQGWETQYF.

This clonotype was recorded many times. The CDR3 sequence: CAWRSPGLGTNEQYF. DNA of the CDR3: TGTGCCTGGAGAAGCCCGGGACTAGGAACCAACGAGCAGTACTTC. The V and J genes are TRBV30 and TRBJ2-7; 8 bases are a match to TRBD2. The V and J ends lost 3 bases and 5 bases, in that order; junction bases with no gene match: 12. The CDR3 is 15 residues long. Looked up from germline, CDR1 is GTSNPN and CDR2 is SVGIG (reference sequence).